This T cell receptor beta chain was sequenced for a study of CD8 T cells in ankylosing spondylitis. Trimming cost V 3 bases and J 7 bases, with 10 bases left between them. There are 13 residues in the CDR3. Germline V gene sequence: CDR1 SGHTA, CDR2 FQGTGA. At least ten counts were recorded for this clonotype. The antigen is unknown. Study conclusions and caveats: In reactive arthritis synovial fluid and blood, some motif variants had been reported before.

From the 5' RACE reads, TCRdb called clonotypes with MiXCR, one entry per CDR3 protein. Of under 250,000 distinct CDR3 sequences in the sample, 9.5% to 12% were seen once. This TCR was sampled from a male donor with ankylosing spondylitis or in good health (not recorded which). The material sequenced was blood, either unsorted or a sorted T cell fraction (not recorded which). The gene calls are TRBV7-3 and TRBJ1-5; D is uncertain. CDR3 sequence: CASSFPSGQPQHF. The CDR3 region has the DNA TGTGCCAGCAGCTTCCCATCGGGGCAGCCCCAGCATTTT.